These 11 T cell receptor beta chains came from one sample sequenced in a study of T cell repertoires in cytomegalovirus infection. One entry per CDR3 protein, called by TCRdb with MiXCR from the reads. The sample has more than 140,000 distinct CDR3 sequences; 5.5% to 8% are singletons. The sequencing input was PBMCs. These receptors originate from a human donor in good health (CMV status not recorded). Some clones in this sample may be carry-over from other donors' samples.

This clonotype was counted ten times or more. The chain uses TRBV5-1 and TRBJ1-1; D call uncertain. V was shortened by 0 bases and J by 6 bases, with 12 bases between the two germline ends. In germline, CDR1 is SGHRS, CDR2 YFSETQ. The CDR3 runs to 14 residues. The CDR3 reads CASSLVGGSAEAFF. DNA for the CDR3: TGCGCCAGCAGCTTGGTTGGAGGTTCTGCTGAAGCTTTCTTT.

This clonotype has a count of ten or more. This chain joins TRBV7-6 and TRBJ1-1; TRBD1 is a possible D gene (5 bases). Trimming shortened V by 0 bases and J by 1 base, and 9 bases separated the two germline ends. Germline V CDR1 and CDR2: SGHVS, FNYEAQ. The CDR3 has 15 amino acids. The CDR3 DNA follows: TGTGCCAGCAGCTTAGCGCAGGGAAGGAACACTGAAGCTTTCTTT. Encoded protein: CASSLAQGRNTEAFF.

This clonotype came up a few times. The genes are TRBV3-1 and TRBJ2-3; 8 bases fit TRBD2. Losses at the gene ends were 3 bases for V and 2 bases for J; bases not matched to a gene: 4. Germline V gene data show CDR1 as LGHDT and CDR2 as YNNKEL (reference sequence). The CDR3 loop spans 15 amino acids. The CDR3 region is CASSQSGGLTDTQYF. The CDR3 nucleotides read TGTGCCAGCAGCCAGAGCGGGGGCCTCACAGATACGCAGTATTTT.

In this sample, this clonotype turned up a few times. CDR3 DNA sequence: TGTGCCAGCAGCCCGAGGGACAGAAACACCGGGGAGCTGTTTTTT. Its translation is CASSPRDRNTGELFF. The gene calls are TRBV12-3 or TRBV12-4 and TRBJ2-2, with 7 bases matching TRBD1. The CDR3 has 15 residues. The V segment lost 6 bases and the J segment 2 bases; nucleotides outside the gene matches: 6.

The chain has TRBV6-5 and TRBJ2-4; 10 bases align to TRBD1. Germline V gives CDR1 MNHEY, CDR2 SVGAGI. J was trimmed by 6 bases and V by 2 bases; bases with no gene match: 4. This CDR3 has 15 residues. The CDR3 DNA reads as TGTGCCAGCAGTTACCGGGGACAGGGGTTAAACATTCAGTACTTC. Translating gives CASSYRGQGLNIQYF.

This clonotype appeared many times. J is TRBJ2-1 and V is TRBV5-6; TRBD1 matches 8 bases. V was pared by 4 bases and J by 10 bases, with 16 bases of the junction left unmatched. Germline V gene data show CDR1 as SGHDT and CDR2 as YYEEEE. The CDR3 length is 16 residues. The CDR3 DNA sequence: TGTGCCAGCAGCCTATGGACAGGGCCAGGCGGTTACGAGCAGTTCTTC. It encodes CASSLWTGPGGYEQFF.

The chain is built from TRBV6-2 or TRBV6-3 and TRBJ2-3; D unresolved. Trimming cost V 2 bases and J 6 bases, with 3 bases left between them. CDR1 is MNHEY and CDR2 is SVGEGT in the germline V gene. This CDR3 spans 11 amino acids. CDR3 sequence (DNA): TGTGCCAGCAGTTACCGTGATACGCAGTATTTT. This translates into CASSYRDTQYF.

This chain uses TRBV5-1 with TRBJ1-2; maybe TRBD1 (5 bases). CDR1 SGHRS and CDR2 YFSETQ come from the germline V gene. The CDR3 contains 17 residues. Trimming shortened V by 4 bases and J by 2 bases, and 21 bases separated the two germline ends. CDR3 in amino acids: CASSHRRDAKKNYGYTF. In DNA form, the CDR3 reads TGCGCCAGCAGCCATCGACGGGACGCTAAAAAGAACTATGGCTACACCTTC.

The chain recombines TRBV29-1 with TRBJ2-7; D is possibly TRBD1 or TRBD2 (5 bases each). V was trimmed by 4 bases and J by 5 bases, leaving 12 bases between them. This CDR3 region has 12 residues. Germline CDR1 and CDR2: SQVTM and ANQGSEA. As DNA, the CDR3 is TGCAGCGTTGGGGGGTTCAGCAACGAGCAGTACTTC. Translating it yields CSVGGFSNEQYF.

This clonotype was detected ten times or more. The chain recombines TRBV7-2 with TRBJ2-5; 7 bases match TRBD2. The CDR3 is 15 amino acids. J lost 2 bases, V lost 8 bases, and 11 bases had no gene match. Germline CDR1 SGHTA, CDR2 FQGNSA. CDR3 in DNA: TGTGCCAGCGGACGGGGGGTACTCGGACAAGAGACCCAGTACTTC. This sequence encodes CASGRGVLGQETQYF.

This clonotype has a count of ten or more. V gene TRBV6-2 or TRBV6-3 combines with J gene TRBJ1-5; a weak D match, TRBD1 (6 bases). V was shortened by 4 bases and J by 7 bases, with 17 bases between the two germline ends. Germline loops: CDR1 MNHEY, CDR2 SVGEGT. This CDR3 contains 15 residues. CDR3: CASSSYRVVGQPQHF. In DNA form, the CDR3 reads TGTGCCAGCAGTTCCTACAGGGTTGTCGGGCAGCCCCAGCATTTT.